The 15 T cell receptor beta chains listed next were all sequenced from one sample in a study of blood T cell repertoires in COVID-19. The data were produced by immunoSEQ multiplex PCR, yet TCRdb's version contains in-frame clones alone and is incomplete. The table lists 200,000 to 250,000 clones, about four fifths of them singletons, with approximately 7.5% in the top ten. Sequencing was performed on peripheral blood. These receptors were collected from a woman older than 75 with COVID-19, enrolled during active disease.

The chain combines TRBV5-1 with TRBJ1-1; D is undetermined. This CDR3 comprises 13 residues. V lost 7 bases to trimming and J lost 6 bases, with 16 bases between them. Germline V gene sequence: CDR1 SGHRS, CDR2 YFSETQ. CDR3 sequence reads: CASSTSSVAEAFF. CDR3 DNA: TGCGCCAGCTCCACCAGTTCAGTCGCTGAAGCTTTCTTT.

This clone was counted between two and nine times. J is TRBJ2-7 and V is TRBV7-3, with 9 nucleotides matching TRBD1. The germline gives CDR1 SGHTA, CDR2 FQGTGA. The CDR3 length is 16 residues. Trimming cost V 5 bases and J 2 bases; bases outside gene matches: 10. CDR3: CASSALTGGPAYEQYF. In nucleotides, the CDR3 is TGTGCCAGCAGCGCCCTGACAGGGGGGCCCGCCTACGAGCAGTACTTC. Using reference TRBV7-3 and TRBJ2-7 for the parts outside the CDR3, the full variable domain is GAGVSQTPSNKVTEKGKYVELRCDPISGHTALYWYRQSLGQGPEFLIYFQGTGAADDSGLPNDRFFAVRPEGSVSTLKIQRTERGDSAVYLCASSALTGGPAYEQYFGPGTRLTVT.

This sequence joins TRBV5-1 and TRBJ2-1; TRBD2 aligns across 14 bases. Unmatched junction bases numbered 6, after V lost 0 bases and J lost 7 bases. The V gene's germline CDR1 is SGHRS and CDR2 YFSETQ. The CDR3 is 17 residues long. CDR3 in amino acids: CASSLDQGLAGGNEQFF. In DNA form, the CDR3 reads TGCGCCAGCAGCTTGGACCAAGGACTAGCGGGGGGTAATGAGCAGTTCTTC.

The chain employs TRBV5-1 and TRBJ2-1; 9 bases line up with TRBD2. CDR3 length equals 18 residues. J was trimmed by 10 bases and V by 1 base; bases with no gene match: 18. From germline, CDR1 is SGHRS and CDR2 YFSETQ. CDR3 in amino acids: CASSLNTGTRGGAGEQFF. CDR3 coding DNA: TGCGCCAGCAGCTTGAATACCGGGACTCGCGGGGGGGCCGGGGAGCAGTTCTTC.

This chain connects TRBV29-1 to TRBJ2-7, with a possible D match to TRBD2 (6 bases). Between the trimmed V and J ends, which lost 5 bases and 2 bases, there was a span of 10 bases. CDR3 length equals 12 residues. Germline assignment: CDR1 SQVTM and CDR2 ANQGSEA. CDR3 in DNA: TGCAGCGTTTCGCCGGGAGCCTACGAGCAGTACTTC. Protein sequence: CSVSPGAYEQYF.

This chain joins TRBV2 and TRBJ1-2, with 8 bases aligning to TRBD1. Germline assignment: CDR1 SNHLY and CDR2 FYNNEI. The CDR3 is 13 residues long. Trimming removed 8 bases from V and 8 bases from J; junction bases left unmatched: 10. The CDR3 loop reads CASGSGGARGYTF. The DNA for the CDR3 is TGTGCCAGCGGTTCAGGGGGCGCGAGGGGCTACACCTTC.

The chain links TRBV27 to TRBJ2-5, with 7 bases aligning to TRBD1. V was pared by 2 bases and J by 4 bases, with 7 bases of the junction left unmatched. CDR3 length equals 15 residues. Germline values: CDR1 MNHEY, CDR2 SMNVEV (reference sequence). This CDR3 reads CASSLTRTGPETQYF. The CDR3 DNA is TGTGCCAGCAGTTTAACCCGGACAGGCCCAGAGACCCAGTACTTC.

This clone was detected a few times. This chain uses TRBV9 with TRBJ2-7, with D maybe TRBD1 (6 bases). Germline V CDR1 and CDR2: SGDLS, YYNGEE. This CDR3 comprises 15 residues. V was trimmed by 4 bases and J by 3 bases, leaving 17 bases between them. The CDR3 is CASSPTGFRGYEQYF. The CDR3 DNA reads as TGTGCCAGCAGCCCCACAGGGTTTCGGGGCTACGAGCAGTACTTC.

The rearrangement joins TRBV5-1 to TRBJ2-7; D is undetermined. This CDR3 is built from 12 residues. The V end lost 2 bases, the J end lost 3 bases, and 6 bases lay between the germline ends. CDR1 and CDR2 from the germline V gene are SGHRS and YFSETQ. The CDR3 reads CASSLPSYEQYF. The CDR3 DNA reads as TGCGCCAGCAGCTTACCCAGCTACGAGCAGTACTTC. Filled out from reference TRBV5-1 and TRBJ2-7, the complete variable domain reads KAGVTQTPRYLIKTRGQQVTLSCSPISGHRSVSWYQQTPGQGLQFLFEYFSETQRNKGNFPGRFSGRQFSNSRSEMNVSTLELGDSALYLCASSLPSYEQYFGPGTRLTVT.

The J gene is TRBJ1-2, the V gene TRBV3-1 (or the pseudogene TRBV3-2); 9 bases line up with TRBD1. The germline V gene has CDR1 LGHDT and CDR2 YNNKEL (reference sequence). CDR3 length equals 14 residues. V lost 5 bases to trimming and J lost 5 bases; unmatched junction nucleotides: 6. Here the CDR3 DNA reads TGTGCCAGCAGCGTGGACAGGGGAGGGTATGGCTACACCTTC. This sequence encodes CASSVDRGGYGYTF.

In DNA form, the CDR3 reads TGTGCCAGCAGCCAGGGTCCGCACGGGACAACTAATGAAAAACTGTTTTTT. It encodes CASSQGPHGTTNEKLFF. The chain recombines TRBV3-1 (or the pseudogene TRBV3-2) with TRBJ1-4; no clear D. Germline CDR1 LGHDT, CDR2 YNNKEL (reference sequence). This CDR3 has 17 amino acids. The V and J ends lost 3 bases and 0 bases respectively, with 14 bases between them.

The chain joins TRBV7-2 to TRBJ1-1, with TRBD1 matching over 9 bases. Per germline, CDR1 SGHTA and CDR2 FQGNSA. This CDR3 has 16 amino acids. V dropped 3 bases and J dropped 4; count of bases not matched to a gene: 9. In DNA form, the CDR3 reads TGTGCCAGCAGCTTCCACAGGGGGCGGAGGGGCACTGAAGCTTTCTTT. It is translated as CASSFHRGRRGTEAFF.

The V gene is TRBV4-2, the J gene TRBJ2-5; the match to TRBD1 covers 7 bases. The junction had 13 bases not matched to a gene; V was cut back by 5 bases and J by 4 bases. This CDR3 spans 16 amino acids. Germline CDR1 and CDR2: LGHNA and YNFKEQ. CDR3 region: CASSNRGGITRETQYF. CDR3 in DNA: TGTGCCAGCAGCAACAGGGGCGGAATTACACGAGAGACCCAGTACTTC.

The chain uses TRBV18 and TRBJ1-1; a weak D match, TRBD1 (5 bases). The CDR3 covers 14 residues. The V gene lost 4 bases and the J gene lost 8 bases, with 17 bases spanning the gap. Germline CDR1 and CDR2: KGHSH and LQKENI. The CDR3 spells CASSRLGGEIEAFF. The DNA for the CDR3 is TGTGCCAGCTCACGCCTGGGGGGGGAAATCGAAGCTTTCTTT.

V gene TRBV2 combines with J gene TRBJ1-6, with unresolved D. The germline gives CDR1 SNHLY, CDR2 FYNNEI. The CDR3 consists of 13 residues. Trimming removed 5 bases from V and 8 bases from J, with 10 bases in between. The CDR3 reads CASSSRPDSPLHF. CDR3 sequence (DNA): TGTGCCAGCAGTTCTCGTCCTGATTCACCCCTCCACTTT.